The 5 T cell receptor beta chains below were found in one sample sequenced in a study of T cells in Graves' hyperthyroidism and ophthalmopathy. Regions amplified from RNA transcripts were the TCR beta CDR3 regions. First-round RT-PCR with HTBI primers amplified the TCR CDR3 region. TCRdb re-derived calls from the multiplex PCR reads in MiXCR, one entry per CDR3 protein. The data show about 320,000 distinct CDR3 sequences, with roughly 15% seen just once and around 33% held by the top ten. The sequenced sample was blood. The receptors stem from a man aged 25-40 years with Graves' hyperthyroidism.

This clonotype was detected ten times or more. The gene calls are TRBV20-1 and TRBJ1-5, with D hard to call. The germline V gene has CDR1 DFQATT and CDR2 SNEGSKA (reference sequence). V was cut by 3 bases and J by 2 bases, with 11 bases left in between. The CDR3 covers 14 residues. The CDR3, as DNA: TGCAGTGCTAGTGACCCTAGGGGCAATCAGCCCCAGCATTTT. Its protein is CSASDPRGNQPQHF.

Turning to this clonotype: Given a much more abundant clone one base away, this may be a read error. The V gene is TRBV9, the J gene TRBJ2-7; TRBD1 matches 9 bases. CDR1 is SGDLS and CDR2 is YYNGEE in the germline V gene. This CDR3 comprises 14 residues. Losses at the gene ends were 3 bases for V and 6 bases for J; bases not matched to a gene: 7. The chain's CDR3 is CASSETDRGGEQYF. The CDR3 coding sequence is TGTGCCAGCAGCGAGACGGACAGGGGAGGCGAGCAGTACTTC. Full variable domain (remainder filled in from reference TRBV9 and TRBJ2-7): DSGVTQTPKHLITATGQRVTLRCSPRSGDLSVYWYQQSLDQGLQFLIQYYNGEERAKGNILERFSAQQFPDLHSELNLSSLELGDSALYFCASSETDRGGEQYFGPGTRLTVT.

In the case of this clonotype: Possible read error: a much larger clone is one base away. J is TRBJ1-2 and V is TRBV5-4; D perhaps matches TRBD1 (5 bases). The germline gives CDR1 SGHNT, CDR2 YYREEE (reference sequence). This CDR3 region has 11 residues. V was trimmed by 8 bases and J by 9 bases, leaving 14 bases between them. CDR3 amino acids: CASTAGGSYTF. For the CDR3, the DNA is TGTGCCAGTACTGCTGGGGGAAGCTACACCTTC.

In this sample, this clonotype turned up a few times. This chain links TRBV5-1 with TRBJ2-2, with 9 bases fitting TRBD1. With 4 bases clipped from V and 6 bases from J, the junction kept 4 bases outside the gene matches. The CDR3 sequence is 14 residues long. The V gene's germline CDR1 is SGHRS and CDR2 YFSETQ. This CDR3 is CASSPQGAAGELFF. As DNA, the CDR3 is TGCGCCAGCAGCCCACAGGGGGCAGCCGGGGAGCTGTTTTTT.

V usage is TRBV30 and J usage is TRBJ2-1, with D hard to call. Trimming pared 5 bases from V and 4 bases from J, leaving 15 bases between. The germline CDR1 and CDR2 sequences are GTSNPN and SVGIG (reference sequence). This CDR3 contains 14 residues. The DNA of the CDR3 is TGTGCCTGGCGTGAGGTGGTGGGATACAATGAGCAGTTCTTC. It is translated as CAWREVVGYNEQFF.